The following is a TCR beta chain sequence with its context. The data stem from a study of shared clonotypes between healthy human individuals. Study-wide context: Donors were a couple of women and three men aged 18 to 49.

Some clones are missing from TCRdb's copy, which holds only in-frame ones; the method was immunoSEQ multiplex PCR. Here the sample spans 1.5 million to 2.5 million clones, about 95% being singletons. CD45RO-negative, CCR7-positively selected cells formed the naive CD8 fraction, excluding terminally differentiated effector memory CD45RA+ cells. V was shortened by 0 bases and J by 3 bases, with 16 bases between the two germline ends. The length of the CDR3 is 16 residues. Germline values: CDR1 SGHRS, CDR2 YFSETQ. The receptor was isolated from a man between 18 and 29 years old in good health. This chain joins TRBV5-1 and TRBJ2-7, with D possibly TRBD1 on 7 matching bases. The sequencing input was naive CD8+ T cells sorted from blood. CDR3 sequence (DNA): TGCGCCAGCAGCTTGGACGGCGGGACAGCCTTCTACGAGCAGTACTTC. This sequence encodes CASSLDGGTAFYEQYF.